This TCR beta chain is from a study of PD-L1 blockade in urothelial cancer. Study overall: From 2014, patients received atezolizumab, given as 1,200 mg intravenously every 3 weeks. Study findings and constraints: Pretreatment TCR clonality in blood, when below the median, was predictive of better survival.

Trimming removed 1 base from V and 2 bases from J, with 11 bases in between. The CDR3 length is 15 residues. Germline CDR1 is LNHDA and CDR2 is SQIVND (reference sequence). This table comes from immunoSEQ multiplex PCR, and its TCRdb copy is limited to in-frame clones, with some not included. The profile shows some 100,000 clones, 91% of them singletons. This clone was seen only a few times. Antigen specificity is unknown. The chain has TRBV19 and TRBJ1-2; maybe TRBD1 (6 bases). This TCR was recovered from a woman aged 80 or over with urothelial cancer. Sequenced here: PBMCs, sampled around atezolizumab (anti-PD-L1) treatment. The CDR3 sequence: CASSIAAGVNYGYTF. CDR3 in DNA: TGTGCCAGTAGTATAGCGGCAGGGGTAAACTATGGCTACACCTTC.